This is a list of T cell receptor beta chains from one sample in a study of blood T cell repertoires in COVID-19. Profiling relied on immunoSEQ multiplex PCR, and the TCRdb table lists in-frame clones only, not all of them. In the table there are approximately 150,000 clones, roughly 87% of which are singletons. Sequencing was performed on peripheral blood. All receptors come from a woman aged 60-75 years who had recovered from COVID-19. The CDR3 runs from the conserved cysteine through the conserved F or W. A D gene is named only where the DNA matches it firmly. The listing skips clone size in some rows; elsewhere it reads once, few, many or a size class.

v_call	j_call	d_call	clone_size	cdr3_aa	cdr3_nt
TRBV5-4	TRBJ2-5	.	.	CASSPGQTQETQYF	TGTGCCAGCAGCCCCGGACAGACCCAAGAGACCCAGTACTTC
TRBV4-2	TRBJ2-5	.	many	CASSRNFGGASRGTQYF	TGTGCCAGCAGCCGCAATTTCGGGGGAGCGAGTCGAGGGACCCAGTACTTC
TRBV29-1	TRBJ2-3	TRBD2	.	CSVEGRGGRTDTQYF	TGCAGCGTTGAGGGCCGGGGGGGCCGCACAGATACGCAGTATTTT
TRBV5-1	TRBJ1-2	TRBD1	.	CASSLGTGIGYTF	TGCGCCAGCAGCTTGGGGACAGGGATCGGCTACACCTTC
TRBV6-5	TRBJ1-2	.	.	CASSRQRTDLYGYTF	TGTGCCAGCAGTCGACAGCGAACAGACCTCTATGGCTACACCTTC
TRBV28	TRBJ1-2	TRBD1	.	CASSLFSGQGAGYTF	TGTGCCAGCAGTTTATTCTCGGGACAGGGGGCTGGCTACACCTTC
TRBV7-9	TRBJ1-1	.	.	CASSDRGYTEAFF	TGTGCCAGCAGCGACCGGGGGTACACTGAAGCTTTCTTT
TRBV15	TRBJ2-7	TRBD1	few	CATSRESVDRGISQYF	TGTGCCACCAGCAGAGAGTCGGTGGACAGGGGGATTTCGCAGTACTTC
TRBV7-9	TRBJ1-4	.	.	CASSFADTGDEKLFF	TGTGCCAGCAGCTTCGCTGACACCGGCGATGAAAAACTGTTTTTT
TRBV5-1	TRBJ2-5	TRBD2	.	CASSLAVAGETQYF	TGCGCCAGCAGCTTGGCAGTAGCGGGAGAGACCCAGTACTTC
TRBV29-1	TRBJ2-3	.	once	CSVTRQGTDTQYF	TGCAGCGTTACAAGACAGGGCACAGATACGCAGTATTTT
TRBV19	TRBJ1-2	.	.	CASSVTGKGYGYTF	TGTGCCAGTAGTGTAACAGGGAAAGGGTATGGCTACACCTTC
TRBV30	TRBJ1-5	.	few	CAWSTGNSNQPQHF	TGTGCCTGGTCTACAGGGAATAGCAATCAGCCCCAGCATTTT
TRBV5-4	TRBJ2-1	.	.	CASSFGVENNEQFF	TGTGCCAGCAGCTTTGGTGTGGAGAACAATGAGCAGTTCTTC
TRBV28	TRBJ2-1	TRBD1	once	CASSGGQASSYNEQFF	TGTGCCAGCAGTGGCGGACAGGCCAGCTCCTACAATGAGCAGTTCTTC
TRBV4-2	TRBJ1-4	.	few	CASSQARDTTNEKLFF	TGTGCCAGCAGCCAAGCGCGAGACACAACTAATGAAAAACTGTTTTTT
TRBV28	TRBJ1-2	TRBD1	.	CASSLLVRGRYGYTF	TGTGCCAGCAGTTTATTGGTCAGGGGGCGCTATGGCTACACCTTC
TRBV28	TRBJ1-1	TRBD1	.	CASSPGRQGYTEAFF	TGTGCCAGCAGTCCCGGTCGACAGGGGTACACTGAAGCTTTCTTT
TRBV7-6	TRBJ2-7	TRBD2	.	CASSLGERGGSYEQYF	TGTGCCAGCAGTTTGGGGGAGCGGGGGGGCTCCTACGAGCAGTACTTC
TRBV27	TRBJ2-5	TRBD1	.	CASRKTPGQGGQETQYF	TGTGCCAGCAGGAAAACCCCGGGACAGGGTGGGCAGGAGACCCAGTACTTC
TRBV6-8	TRBJ1-5	.	few	CASSYQDTGENQPQHF	TGTGCCAGCAGTTACCAGGACACGGGGGAGAATCAGCCCCAGCATTTT
TRBV6-1	TRBJ1-1	TRBD1	.	CASSVAGGTEAFF	TGTGCCAGCAGTGTAGCAGGGGGCACTGAAGCTTTCTTT
TRBV19	TRBJ1-2	.	.	CASSAGQRFYGYTF	TGTGCCAGTAGTGCCGGACAAAGATTCTATGGCTACACCTTC
TRBV2	TRBJ1-2	TRBD1	.	CASKLLQGYNYGYTF	TGTGCCAGCAAATTGTTACAGGGGTACAACTATGGCTACACCTTC
TRBV28	TRBJ1-2	.	.	CASSQGPGANYGYTF	TGTGCCAGCAGTCAGGGCCCCGGAGCTAACTATGGCTACACCTTC
TRBV11-1	TRBJ2-1	TRBD1	.	CASSLGGQLYNEQFF	TGTGCCAGCAGCTTAGGGGGACAGTTGTACAATGAGCAGTTCTTC
TRBV5-8	TRBJ1-5	.	once	CASSLGTWSNQPQHF	TGTGCCAGCAGCTTAGGGACATGGAGCAATCAGCCCCAGCATTTT
TRBV5-1	TRBJ2-7	TRBD1	.	CASSLLPGTGNSYEQYF	TGCGCCAGCAGCTTGCTTCCCGGGACAGGGAATTCCTACGAGCAGTACTTC
TRBV7-9	TRBJ2-2	TRBD1	.	CASSSGTGADTGELFF	TGTGCCAGCAGCTCCGGGACAGGGGCAGACACCGGGGAGCTGTTTTTT
TRBV4-2	TRBJ1-3	TRBD1	once	CASSQGPDRDAGNTIYF	TGTGCCAGCAGCCAAGGGCCCGACAGGGATGCTGGAAACACCATATATTTT
TRBV2	TRBJ2-5	.	.	CASSWASETQYF	TGTGCCAGCAGTTGGGCGTCCGAGACCCAGTACTTC
TRBV19	TRBJ2-3	TRBD2	.	CASSPRGAGGLDTQYF	TGTGCCAGTAGTCCCCGTGGAGCGGGGGGCTTAGATACGCAGTATTTT
TRBV28	TRBJ1-1	TRBD1	.	CASSWTGGHTEAFF	TGTGCCAGCAGTTGGACAGGGGGGCACACTGAAGCTTTCTTT
TRBV3-1/TRBV3-2	TRBJ2-7	TRBD2	few	CASSQEELAGGHSYEQYF	TGTGCCAGCAGCCAAGAAGAACTAGCGGGGGGCCACTCCTACGAGCAGTACTTC
TRBV4-2	TRBJ2-3	TRBD2	.	CASSQEGTSGGWTDTQYF	TGTGCCAGCAGCCAAGAAGGGACTAGCGGGGGGTGGACAGATACGCAGTATTTT
TRBV12-3/TRBV12-4	TRBJ2-1	.	.	CASSLSSYNEQFF	TGTGCCAGCAGTTTGAGCTCCTACAATGAGCAGTTCTTC
TRBV4-3	TRBJ2-1	.	.	CASSHRQFSSYNEQFF	TGCGCCAGCAGCCACCGACAGTTCAGCTCCTACAATGAGCAGTTCTTC
TRBV9	TRBJ1-1	.	.	CASSGGPYTEAFF	TGTGCCAGCAGCGGAGGCCCTTACACTGAAGCTTTCTTT
TRBV19	TRBJ1-4	.	.	CASSIVPEKLFF	TGTGCCAGTAGTATTGTTCCAGAAAAACTGTTTTTT
TRBV3-1/TRBV3-2	TRBJ2-7	TRBD2	.	CASSQKAGGYEQYF	TGTGCCAGCAGCCAAAAAGCGGGAGGATACGAGCAGTACTTC
TRBV10-3	TRBJ2-1	TRBD2	once	CAAAASGADEQFF	TGTGCCGCAGCGGCTAGCGGGGCGGATGAGCAGTTCTTC